This entry describes one T cell receptor (beta chain). The antigen remains unidentified. Looked up from germline, CDR1 is KGHSH and CDR2 is LQKENI. The V gene lost 4 bases and the J gene lost 1 base, with 10 bases spanning the gap. The CDR3 contains 14 residues. Profiled with immunoSEQ multiplex PCR; TCRdb holds only in-frame clones, not every one. This table has 150,000 to 200,000 clones, about 91% appearing once. These data come from a study of T cell responses to AZD1222 COVID-19 vaccine. General study findings and limits: There were mostly white British donors and more females than males, and clonal diversity was possibly underestimated.

The sequence came from an adult in good health. The material sequenced was peripheral blood, taken on day 0 of AZD1222 vaccination. V and J are TRBV18 and TRBJ2-5; D gene unclear. The CDR3 DNA reads as TGTGCCAGCTCACGACCGAACCTCCAAGAGACCCAGTACTTC. Protein product: CASSRPNLQETQYF. Based on the CDR3 plus reference TRBV18 and TRBJ2-5, the full variable domain is NAGVMQNPRHLVRRRGQEARLRCSPMKGHSHVYWYRQLPEEGLKFMVYLQKENIIDESGMPKERFSAEFPKEGPSILRIQQVVRGDSAAYFCASSRPNLQETQYFGPGTRLLVL.